This TCR beta chain is from a study of OX40 agonist ivuxolimab in advanced cancers. About the research overall: Patients in dose escalation had liver, melanoma, kidney or head and neck cancers. Patients were roughly 83% male with ages about 23 to 80, mean roughly 55. Study results and limitations: Nonresponders included some who also had low normalized T-cell clonal expansion. Expanded clones tended on average to be more numerous among CD8+ T cells than CD4+.

The protocol was immunoSEQ multiplex PCR, while the TCRdb copy is restricted to in-frame clones and leaves out a portion. The sample contains approximately 63,000 clones, 75% to 85% of which appear only once. Between the trimmed V and J ends, which lost 8 bases and 2 bases, there was a span of 15 bases. This CDR3 is 15 amino acids long. CDR1 MNHEY and CDR2 SMNVEV come from the germline V gene (reference sequence). Comment on this clone: The antigen is unknown.

The sequenced sample was CD4+ or CD8+ T cells sorted from blood, obtained in a trial of the OX40 agonist ivuxolimab. The clonotype comes from an adult with an advanced solid tumor such as melanoma, head and neck, liver or kidney cancer. This rearrangement joins TRBV27 to TRBJ1-4; unclear D gene. The CDR3 DNA sequence: TGTGCCAGCTCCGAACATAGTGGGACTAATGAAAAACTGTTTTTT. It encodes CASSEHSGTNEKLFF.